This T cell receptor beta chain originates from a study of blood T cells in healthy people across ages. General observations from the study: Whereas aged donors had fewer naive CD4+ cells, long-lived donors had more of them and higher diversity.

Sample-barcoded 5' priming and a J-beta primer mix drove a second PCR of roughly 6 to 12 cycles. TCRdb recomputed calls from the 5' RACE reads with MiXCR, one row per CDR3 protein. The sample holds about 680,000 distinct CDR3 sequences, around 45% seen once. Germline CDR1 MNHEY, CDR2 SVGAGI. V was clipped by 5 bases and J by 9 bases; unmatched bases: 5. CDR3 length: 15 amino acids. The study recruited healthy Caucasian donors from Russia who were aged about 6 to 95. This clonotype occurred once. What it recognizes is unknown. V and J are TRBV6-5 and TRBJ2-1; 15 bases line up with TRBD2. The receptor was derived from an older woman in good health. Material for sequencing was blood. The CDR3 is CASSTGLAGGCEQFF. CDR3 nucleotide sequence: TGTGCCAGCAGTACGGGACTAGCGGGAGGCTGTGAGCAGTTCTTC.